The 3 T cell receptor beta chains in this list originate from one sample, sequenced in a study of shared T cell receptors in the human thymus. Clones were read by immunoSEQ multiplex PCR, and TCRdb kept only the in-frame ones, dropping some. The data contain 500,000 to 750,000 clones, around 87% of them seen just once; the ten biggest clones take up approximately 0.01%. These records were also assigned to another study, of human thymus T cells.

The source material was thymocytes. These receptors originate from a boy in the first two years of life with a congenital heart defect.

Concerning this clone itself: This CDR3 is missing its conserved last phenylalanine or tryptophan, likely due to a read error. The DNA is left out, because the CDR3 cannot be placed on it with certainty; the CDR3 is given as TCRdb lists it. This rearrangement joins TRBV5-1 to TRBJ2-3; the table's D call TRBD2 went unverified against the DNA. The CDR3 length equals 15 residues, ends included. Per the germline V gene, CDR1 is SGHRS and CDR2 is YFSETQ. The CDR3 is CASSSPPRRLAGALV.

The chain joins TRBV14 to TRBJ1-2; D ambiguous. The CDR3 has 13 amino acids. Trimming cost V 0 bases and J 6 bases, with 8 bases left between them. Per germline, CDR1 SGHDN and CDR2 FVKESK. The CDR3 bases are TGTGCCAGCAGCCAAGAAACCCGGGATGGCTACACCTTC. Translating gives CASSQETRDGYTF.

The rearrangement links TRBV27 to TRBJ2-7, with 7 bases matching TRBD1. The CDR3 is 14 amino acids. Losses at the gene ends were 0 bases for V and 5 bases for J; bases not matched to a gene: 4. In germline, CDR1 is MNHEY, CDR2 SMNVEV (reference sequence). DNA of the CDR3: TGTGCCAGCAGTTTATCGAAAGGGGGCCACGAGCAGTACTTC. Translating it yields CASSLSKGGHEQYF.